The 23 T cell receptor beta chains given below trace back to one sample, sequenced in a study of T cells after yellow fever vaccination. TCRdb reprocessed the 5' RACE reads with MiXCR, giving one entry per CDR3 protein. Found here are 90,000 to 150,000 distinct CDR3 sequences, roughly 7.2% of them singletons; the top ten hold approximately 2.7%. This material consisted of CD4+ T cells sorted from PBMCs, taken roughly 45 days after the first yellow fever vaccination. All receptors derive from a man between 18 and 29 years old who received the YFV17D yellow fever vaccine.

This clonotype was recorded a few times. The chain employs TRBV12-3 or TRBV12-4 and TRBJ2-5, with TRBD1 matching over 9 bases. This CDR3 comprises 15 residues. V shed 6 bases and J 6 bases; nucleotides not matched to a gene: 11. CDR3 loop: CASSRQGELWKTQYF. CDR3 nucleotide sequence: TGTGCCAGCAGCCGACAGGGGGAGTTATGGAAGACCCAGTACTTC.

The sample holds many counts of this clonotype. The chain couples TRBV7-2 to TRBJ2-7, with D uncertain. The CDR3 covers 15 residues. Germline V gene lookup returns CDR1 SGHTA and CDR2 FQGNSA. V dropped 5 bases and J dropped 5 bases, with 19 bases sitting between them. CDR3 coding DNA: TGTGCCAGCAGCCGGCCGGGCCTAAGGGTCCACGAGCAGTACTTC. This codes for CASSRPGLRVHEQYF. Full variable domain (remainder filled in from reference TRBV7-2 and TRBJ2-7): GAGVSQSPSNKVTEKGKDVELRCDPISGHTALYWYRQSLGQGLEFLIYFQGNSAPDKSGLPSDRFSAERTGGSVSTLTIQRTQQEDSAVYLCASSRPGLRVHEQYFGPGTRLTVT.

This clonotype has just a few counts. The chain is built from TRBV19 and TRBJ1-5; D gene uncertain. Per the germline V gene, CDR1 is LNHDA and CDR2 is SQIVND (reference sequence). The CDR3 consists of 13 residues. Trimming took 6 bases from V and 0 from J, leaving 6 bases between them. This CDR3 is CASSVFSNQPQHF. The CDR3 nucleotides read TGTGCCAGTAGCGTCTTTAGCAATCAGCCCCAGCATTTT.

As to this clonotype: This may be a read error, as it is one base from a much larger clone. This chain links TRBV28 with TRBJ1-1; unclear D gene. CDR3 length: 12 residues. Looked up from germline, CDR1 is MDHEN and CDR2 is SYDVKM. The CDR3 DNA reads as TGTACCAGCAGATACACTGGTACTGAAGCTTTCTTT. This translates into CTSRYTGTEAFF.

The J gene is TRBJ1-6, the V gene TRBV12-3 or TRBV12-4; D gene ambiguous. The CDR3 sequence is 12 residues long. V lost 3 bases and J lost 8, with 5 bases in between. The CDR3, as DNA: TGTGCCAGCAGTTTTTTTGATTCACCCCTCCACTTT. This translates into CASSFFDSPLHF.

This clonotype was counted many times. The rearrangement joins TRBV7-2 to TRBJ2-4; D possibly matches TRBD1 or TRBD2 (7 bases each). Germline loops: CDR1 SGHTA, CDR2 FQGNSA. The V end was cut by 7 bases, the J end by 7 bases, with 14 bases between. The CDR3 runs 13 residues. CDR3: CASTRQGGNIQYF. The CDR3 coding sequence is TGTGCCAGCACCCGCCAGGGGGGGAACATTCAGTACTTC.

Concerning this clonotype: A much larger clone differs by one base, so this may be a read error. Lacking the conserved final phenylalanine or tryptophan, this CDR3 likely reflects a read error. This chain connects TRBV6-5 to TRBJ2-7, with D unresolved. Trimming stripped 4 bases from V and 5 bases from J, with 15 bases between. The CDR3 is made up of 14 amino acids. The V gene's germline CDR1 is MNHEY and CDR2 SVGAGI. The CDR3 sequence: CASSSPVRPHEQYL. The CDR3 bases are TGTGCCAGCAGTTCCCCCGTGAGGCCGCACGAGCAGTACTTA.

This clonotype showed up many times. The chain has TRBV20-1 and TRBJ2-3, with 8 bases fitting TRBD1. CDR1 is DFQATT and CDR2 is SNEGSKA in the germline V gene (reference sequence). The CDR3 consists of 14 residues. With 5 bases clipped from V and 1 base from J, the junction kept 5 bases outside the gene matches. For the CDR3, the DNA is TGCAGTGCTCCCGGACAGGGTCGCACAGATACGCAGTATTTT. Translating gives CSAPGQGRTDTQYF.

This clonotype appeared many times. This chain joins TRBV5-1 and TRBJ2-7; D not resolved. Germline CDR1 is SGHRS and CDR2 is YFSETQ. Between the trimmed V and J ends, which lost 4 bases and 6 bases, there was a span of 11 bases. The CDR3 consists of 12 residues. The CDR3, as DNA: TGCGCCAGCAGCGCCTCCGGGCGCGAGCAGTACGTC. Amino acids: CASSASGREQYV.

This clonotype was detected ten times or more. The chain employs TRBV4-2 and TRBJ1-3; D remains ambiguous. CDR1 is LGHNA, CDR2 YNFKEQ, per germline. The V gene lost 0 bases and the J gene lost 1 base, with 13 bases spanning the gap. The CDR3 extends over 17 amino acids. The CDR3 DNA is TGTGCCAGCAGCCAAGAAGCAGGATCGGCGTCTGGAAACACCATATATTTT. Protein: CASSQEAGSASGNTIYF.

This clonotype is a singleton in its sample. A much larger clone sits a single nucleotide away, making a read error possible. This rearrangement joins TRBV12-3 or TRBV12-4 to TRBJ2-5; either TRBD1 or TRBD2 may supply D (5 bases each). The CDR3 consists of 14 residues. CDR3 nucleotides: TGTGCCAGCAGGGTGGGACGGAGCCAAGATACCCAGTACTTC. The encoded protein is CASRVGRSQDTQYF.

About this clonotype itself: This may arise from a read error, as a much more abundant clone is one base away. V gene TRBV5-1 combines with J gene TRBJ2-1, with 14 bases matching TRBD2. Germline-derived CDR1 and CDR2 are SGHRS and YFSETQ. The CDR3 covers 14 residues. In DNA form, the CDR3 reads TGCGCCTGCAGCTTGGGGACTAGCGGGGGTGAGCAGTTCTTC. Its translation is CACSLGTSGGEQFF. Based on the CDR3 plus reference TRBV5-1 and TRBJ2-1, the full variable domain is KAGVTQTPRYLIKTRGQQVTLSCSPISGHRSVSWYQQTPGQGLQFLFEYFSETQRNKGNFPGRFSGRQFSNSRSEMNVSTLELGDSALYLCACSLGTSGGEQFFGPGTRLTVL.

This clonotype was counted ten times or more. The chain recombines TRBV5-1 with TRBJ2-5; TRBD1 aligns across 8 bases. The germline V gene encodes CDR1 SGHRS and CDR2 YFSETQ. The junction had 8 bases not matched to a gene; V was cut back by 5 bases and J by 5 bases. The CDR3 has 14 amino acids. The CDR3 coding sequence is TGCGCCAGCAGTGGGACAGGTGGGCCTGAGACCCAGTACTTC. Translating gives CASSGTGGPETQYF. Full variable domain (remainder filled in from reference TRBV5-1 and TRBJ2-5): KAGVTQTPRYLIKTRGQQVTLSCSPISGHRSVSWYQQTPGQGLQFLFEYFSETQRNKGNFPGRFSGRQFSNSRSEMNVSTLELGDSALYLCASSGTGGPETQYFGPGTRLLVL.

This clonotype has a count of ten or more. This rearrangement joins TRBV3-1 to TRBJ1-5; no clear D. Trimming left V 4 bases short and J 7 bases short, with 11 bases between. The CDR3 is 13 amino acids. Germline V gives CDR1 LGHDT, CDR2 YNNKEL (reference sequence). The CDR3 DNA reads TGTGCCAGCAGCCCCCAGTCGGGACAGCCCCAGCATTTT. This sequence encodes CASSPQSGQPQHF.

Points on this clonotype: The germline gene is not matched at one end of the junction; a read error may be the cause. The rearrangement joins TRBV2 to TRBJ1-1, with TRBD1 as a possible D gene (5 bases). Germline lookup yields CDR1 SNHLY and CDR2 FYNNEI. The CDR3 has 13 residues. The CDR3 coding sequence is TGTGCCACCTCGACAGACACGAACACTGAAGCTATCTTT. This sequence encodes CATSTDTNTEAIF.

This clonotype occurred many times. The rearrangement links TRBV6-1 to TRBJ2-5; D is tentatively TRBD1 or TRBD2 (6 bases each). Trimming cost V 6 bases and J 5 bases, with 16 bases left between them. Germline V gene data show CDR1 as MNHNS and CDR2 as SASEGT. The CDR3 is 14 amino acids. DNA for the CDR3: TGTGCCAGCAGAATAAGAGGGGGGCGTGAGACCCAGTACTTC. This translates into CASRIRGGRETQYF.

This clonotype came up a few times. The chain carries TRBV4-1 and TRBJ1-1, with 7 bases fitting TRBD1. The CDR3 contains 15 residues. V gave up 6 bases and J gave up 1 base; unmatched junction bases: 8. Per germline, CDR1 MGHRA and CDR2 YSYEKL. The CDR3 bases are TGCGCCAGCAGGAGGACAGGCTGGGGGAACACTGAAGCTTTCTTT. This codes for CASRRTGWGNTEAFF.

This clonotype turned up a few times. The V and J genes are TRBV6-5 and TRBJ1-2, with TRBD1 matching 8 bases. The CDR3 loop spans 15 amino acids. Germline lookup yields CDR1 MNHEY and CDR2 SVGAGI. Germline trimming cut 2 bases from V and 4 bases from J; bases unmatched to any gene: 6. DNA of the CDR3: TGTGCCAGCAGTTACGCCTCCGGGACAGGCTATGGCTACACCTTC. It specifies CASSYASGTGYGYTF.

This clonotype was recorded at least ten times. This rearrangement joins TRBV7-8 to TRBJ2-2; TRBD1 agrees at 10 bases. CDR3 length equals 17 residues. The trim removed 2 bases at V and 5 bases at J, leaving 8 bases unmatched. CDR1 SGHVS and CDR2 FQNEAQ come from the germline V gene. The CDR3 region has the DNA TGTGCCAGCAGCTTACGGTCCGGGACAGGGGAGACCGGGGAGCTGTTTTTT. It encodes CASSLRSGTGETGELFF.

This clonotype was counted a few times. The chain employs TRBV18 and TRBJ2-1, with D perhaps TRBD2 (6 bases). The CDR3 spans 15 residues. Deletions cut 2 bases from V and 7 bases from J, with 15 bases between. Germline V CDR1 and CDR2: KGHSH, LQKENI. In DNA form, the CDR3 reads TGTGCCAGCTCACCATATGAAGGCGGAGGGAATGAGCAGTTCTTC. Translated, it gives CASSPYEGGGNEQFF.

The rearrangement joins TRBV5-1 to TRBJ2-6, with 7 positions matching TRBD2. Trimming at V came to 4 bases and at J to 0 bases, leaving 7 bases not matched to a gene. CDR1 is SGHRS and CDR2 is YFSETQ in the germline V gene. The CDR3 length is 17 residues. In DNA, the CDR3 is TGCGCCAGCAGCACGCAGGGAGGGAGCTCTGGGGCCAACGTCCTGACTTTC. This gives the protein CASSTQGGSSGANVLTF.

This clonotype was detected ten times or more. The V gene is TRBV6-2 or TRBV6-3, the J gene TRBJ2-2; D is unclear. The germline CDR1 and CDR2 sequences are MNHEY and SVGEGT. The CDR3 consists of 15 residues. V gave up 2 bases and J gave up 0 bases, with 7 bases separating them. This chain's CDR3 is CASSYDTTNTGELFF. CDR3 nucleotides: TGTGCCAGCAGTTACGACACCACGAACACCGGGGAGCTGTTTTTT.

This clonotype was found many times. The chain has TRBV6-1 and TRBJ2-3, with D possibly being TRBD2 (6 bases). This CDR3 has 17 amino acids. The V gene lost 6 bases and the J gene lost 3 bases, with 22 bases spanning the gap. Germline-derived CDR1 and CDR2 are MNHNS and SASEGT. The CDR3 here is CASRSTRGTWGTDTQYF. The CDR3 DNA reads TGTGCCAGCAGAAGTACTCGGGGGACCTGGGGGACAGATACGCAGTATTTT.